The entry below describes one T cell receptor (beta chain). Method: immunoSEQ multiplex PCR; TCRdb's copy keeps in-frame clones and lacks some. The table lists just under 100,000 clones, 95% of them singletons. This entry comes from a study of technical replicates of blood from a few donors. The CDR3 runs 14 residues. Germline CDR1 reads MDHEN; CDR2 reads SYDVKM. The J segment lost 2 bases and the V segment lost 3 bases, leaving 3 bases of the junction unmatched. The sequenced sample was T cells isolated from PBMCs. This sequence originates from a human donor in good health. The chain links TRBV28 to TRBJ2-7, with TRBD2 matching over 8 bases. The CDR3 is CASSFPGGPYEQYF. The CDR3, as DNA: TGTGCCAGCAGTTTCCCGGGGGGGCCCTACGAGCAGTACTTC. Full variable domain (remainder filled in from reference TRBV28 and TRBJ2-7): DVKVTQSSRYLVKRTGEKVFLECVQDMDHENMFWYRQDPGLGLRLIYFSYDVKMKEKGDIPEGYSVSREKKERFSLILESASTNQTSMYLCASSFPGGPYEQYFGPGTRLTVT.